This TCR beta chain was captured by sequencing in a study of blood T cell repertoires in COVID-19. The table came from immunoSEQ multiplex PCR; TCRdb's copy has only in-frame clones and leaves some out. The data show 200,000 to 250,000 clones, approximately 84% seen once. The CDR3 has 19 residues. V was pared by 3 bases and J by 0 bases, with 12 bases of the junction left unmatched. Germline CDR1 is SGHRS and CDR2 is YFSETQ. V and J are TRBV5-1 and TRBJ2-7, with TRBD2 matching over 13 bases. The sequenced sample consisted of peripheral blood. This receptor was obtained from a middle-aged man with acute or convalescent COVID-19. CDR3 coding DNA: TGCGCCAGCAGCTCGCCACGGACTAGCGGGGGTCTCAACTCCTACGAGCAGTACTTC. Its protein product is CASSSPRTSGGLNSYEQYF.